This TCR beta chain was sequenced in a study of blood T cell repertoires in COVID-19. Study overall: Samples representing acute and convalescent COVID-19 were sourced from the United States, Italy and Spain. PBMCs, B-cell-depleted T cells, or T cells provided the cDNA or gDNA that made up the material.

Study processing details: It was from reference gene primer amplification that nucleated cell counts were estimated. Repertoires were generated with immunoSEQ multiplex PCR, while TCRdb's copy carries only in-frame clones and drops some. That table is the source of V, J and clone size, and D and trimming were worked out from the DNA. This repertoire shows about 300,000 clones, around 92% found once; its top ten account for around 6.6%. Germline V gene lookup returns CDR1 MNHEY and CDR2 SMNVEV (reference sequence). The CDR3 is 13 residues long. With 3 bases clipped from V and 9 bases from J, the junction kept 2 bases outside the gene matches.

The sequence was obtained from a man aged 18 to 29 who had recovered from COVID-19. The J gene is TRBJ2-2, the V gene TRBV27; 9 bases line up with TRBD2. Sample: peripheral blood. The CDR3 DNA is TGTGCCAGCAGTTTCGCGGGAGGGTGGGAGCTGTTTTTT. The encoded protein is CASSFAGGWELFF.